A selection of T cell receptor beta chains follows, all from one sample in a study of PD-1 blockade in classical Hodgkin lymphoma. Repertoires were generated with immunoSEQ multiplex PCR, while TCRdb's copy carries only in-frame clones and drops some. The sample consists of approximately 50,000 clones, approximately 90% of them appearing once. Sequenced material: peripheral blood mononuclear cells (PBMCs), taken before the second cycle of nivolumab. Receptors were obtained from a human donor with classical Hodgkin lymphoma. Each CDR3 is given with its conserved first and last residue. The D gene is left open where the match is weak. Clone sizes are given selectively: once, few, many, or a class where the clone is expanded.

V	length	J	size	D	CDR3	DNA
TRBV5-1	16	TRBJ2-7	NA	NA	CASSLAVSGPAYEQYF	TGCGCCAGCAGCTTGGCAGTTAGCGGACCTGCCTACGAGCAGTACTTC
TRBV7-9	13	TRBJ2-7	NA	NA	CASSSQGSYEQYF	TGTGCCAGCAGCTCCCAGGGCAGCTACGAGCAGTACTTC
TRBV5-1	15	TRBJ1-2	NA	NA	CASSVDGLPGESYTF	TGCGCCAGCAGCGTGGACGGGTTGCCCGGCGAAAGCTACACCTTC
TRBV5-1	14	TRBJ1-1	few	NA	CASSNGRMNTEAFF	TGCGCCAGCAGTAACGGCAGAATGAACACTGAAGCTTTCTTT
TRBV5-1	15	TRBJ2-3	once	NA	CASSLASILTDTQYF	TGCGCCAGCAGCTTGGCCTCCATTCTGACAGATACGCAGTATTTT
TRBV5-1	15	TRBJ1-3	NA	NA	CASSLGGLSGNTIYF	TGCGCCAGCAGCTTGGGGGGCCTCTCTGGAAACACCATATATTTT
TRBV6-5	13	TRBJ1-1	NA	NA	CASSYGGNTEAFF	TGTGCCAGCAGTTACGGTGGGAACACTGAAGCTTTCTTT
TRBV16	14	TRBJ1-4	NA	NA	CASSQSINPEKLFF	TGTGCCAGCAGCCAATCGATTAATCCGGAAAAACTGTTTTTT
TRBV6-6	15	TRBJ1-1	NA	NA	CASSWGGARNTEAFF	TGTGCCAGCAGTTGGGGGGGGGCACGGAACACTGAAGCTTTCTTT
TRBV10-1	13	TRBJ1-2	NA	NA	CASSESGSYGYTF	TGCGCCAGCAGTGAGTCGGGAAGCTATGGCTACACCTTC
TRBV19	13	TRBJ2-7	NA	TRBD1	CASKPQQGFEQYF	TGTGCCAGTAAGCCTCAACAGGGGTTTGAGCAGTACTTC
TRBV29-1	13	TRBJ1-2	NA	NA	CSVDPGGAEGYTF	TGCAGCGTTGACCCCGGGGGGGCAGAGGGCTACACCTTC
TRBV7-6	19	TRBJ2-6	NA	NA	CASSLVGVNLLSGANVLTF	TGTGCCAGCAGCTTAGTGGGGGTCAACCTCCTCTCTGGGGCCAACGTCCTGACTTTC
TRBV25-1	14	TRBJ1-3	NA	NA	CASSKSGGGNTIYF	TGTGCCAGCAGTAAATCCGGGGGAGGAAACACCATATATTTT
TRBV7-8	15	TRBJ1-3	NA	TRBD1	CASSLIQGAGNTIYF	TGTGCCAGCAGCCTAATTCAGGGGGCTGGAAACACCATATATTTT
TRBV5-1	13	TRBJ2-4	once	TRBD1	CASSSDRGDIQYF	TGCGCCAGCAGCTCGGACAGGGGAGACATTCAGTACTTC
TRBV18	12	TRBJ2-7	NA	NA	CASSPRGAEQYF	TGTGCCAGCTCACCAAGAGGGGCCGAGCAGTACTTC
TRBV7-9	12	TRBJ1-1	NA	TRBD1	CASEPGTGGAFF	TGTGCCAGCGAGCCTGGGACAGGGGGAGCTTTCTTT
TRBV5-1	16	TRBJ1-2	NA	TRBD1	CASSLVGRGRDYGYTF	TGCGCCAGCAGCCTGGTTGGCAGGGGGCGCGACTATGGCTACACCTTC
TRBV5-1	14	TRBJ1-3	NA	NA	CASSLGISGNTIYF	TGCGCCAGCAGCTTGGGAATCTCTGGAAACACCATATATTTT
TRBV10-2	13	TRBJ1-1	NA	NA	CASSVLIYTEAFF	TGCGCCAGCAGTGTTCTGATATACACTGAAGCTTTCTTT
TRBV5-1	14	TRBJ2-2	NA	NA	CASSLEGGTGELFF	TGCGCCAGCAGCTTGGAGGGCGGCACCGGGGAGCTGTTTTTT
TRBV2	16	TRBJ2-7	NA	TRBD2	CASSIGKAGGHYEQYF	TGTGCCAGCAGTATTGGAAAAGCGGGGGGGCACTACGAGCAGTACTTC
TRBV18	13	TRBJ2-7	once	NA	CASSPDPGYEQYF	TGTGCCAGCTCACCGGATCCAGGTTACGAGCAGTACTTC
TRBV6-4	16	TRBJ1-5	NA	TRBD1	CASGRGQGVGNQPQHF	TGTGCCAGCGGCAGGGGGCAAGGGGTTGGGAATCAGCCCCAGCATTTT
TRBV28	16	TRBJ1-6	NA	NA	CASSLPGRSYNSPLHF	TGTGCCAGCAGTTTACCAGGGAGATCCTATAATTCACCCCTCCACTTT
TRBV7-3	12	TRBJ2-3	NA	NA	CASSPGTDTQYF	TGTGCCAGCAGCCCTGGCACAGATACGCAGTATTTT
TRBV14	14	TRBJ2-3	NA	NA	CASSTSPSSDTQYF	TGTGCCAGCAGCACCAGCCCGTCCTCAGATACGCAGTATTTT
TRBV27	12	TRBJ1-1	few	NA	CASSSGNTEAFF	TGTGCCAGCAGTTCTGGGAACACTGAAGCTTTCTTT
TRBV4-1	16	TRBJ2-3	NA	NA	CASSQEKLAFTDTQYF	TGCGCCAGCAGCCAAGAGAAACTAGCCTTCACAGATACGCAGTATTTT
TRBV30	15	TRBJ1-2	NA	NA	CAWRTQGSRRYGYTF	TGTGCCTGGAGGACCCAGGGCTCCCGGAGGTATGGCTACACCTTC
TRBV12-5	15	TRBJ1-1	NA	TRBD1	CASGTQGALDTEAFF	TGTGCTAGTGGGACACAGGGGGCTCTGGACACTGAAGCTTTCTTT
TRBV28	14	TRBJ1-4	NA	TRBD1	CASSFGGGVEKLFF	TGTGCCAGCAGTTTTGGAGGGGGCGTTGAAAAACTGTTTTTT
TRBV5-4	16	TRBJ2-3	few	NA	CASSSYEWGAKDTQYF	TGTGCCAGCAGCTCCTACGAGTGGGGGGCGAAAGATACGCAGTATTTT
TRBV28	15	TRBJ2-7	NA	TRBD1	CASSYLQGAPGEQYF	TGTGCCAGCAGTTACTTACAGGGGGCGCCGGGCGAGCAGTACTTC
TRBV5-1	13	TRBJ1-5	NA	NA	CASSLVVEGPQHF	TGCGCCAGCAGCTTGGTGGTCGAGGGGCCCCAGCATTTT
TRBV10-2	15	TRBJ2-5	NA	TRBD2	CASSESSGVGETQYF	TGCGCCAGCAGTGAGTCAAGCGGGGTAGGAGAGACCCAGTACTTC